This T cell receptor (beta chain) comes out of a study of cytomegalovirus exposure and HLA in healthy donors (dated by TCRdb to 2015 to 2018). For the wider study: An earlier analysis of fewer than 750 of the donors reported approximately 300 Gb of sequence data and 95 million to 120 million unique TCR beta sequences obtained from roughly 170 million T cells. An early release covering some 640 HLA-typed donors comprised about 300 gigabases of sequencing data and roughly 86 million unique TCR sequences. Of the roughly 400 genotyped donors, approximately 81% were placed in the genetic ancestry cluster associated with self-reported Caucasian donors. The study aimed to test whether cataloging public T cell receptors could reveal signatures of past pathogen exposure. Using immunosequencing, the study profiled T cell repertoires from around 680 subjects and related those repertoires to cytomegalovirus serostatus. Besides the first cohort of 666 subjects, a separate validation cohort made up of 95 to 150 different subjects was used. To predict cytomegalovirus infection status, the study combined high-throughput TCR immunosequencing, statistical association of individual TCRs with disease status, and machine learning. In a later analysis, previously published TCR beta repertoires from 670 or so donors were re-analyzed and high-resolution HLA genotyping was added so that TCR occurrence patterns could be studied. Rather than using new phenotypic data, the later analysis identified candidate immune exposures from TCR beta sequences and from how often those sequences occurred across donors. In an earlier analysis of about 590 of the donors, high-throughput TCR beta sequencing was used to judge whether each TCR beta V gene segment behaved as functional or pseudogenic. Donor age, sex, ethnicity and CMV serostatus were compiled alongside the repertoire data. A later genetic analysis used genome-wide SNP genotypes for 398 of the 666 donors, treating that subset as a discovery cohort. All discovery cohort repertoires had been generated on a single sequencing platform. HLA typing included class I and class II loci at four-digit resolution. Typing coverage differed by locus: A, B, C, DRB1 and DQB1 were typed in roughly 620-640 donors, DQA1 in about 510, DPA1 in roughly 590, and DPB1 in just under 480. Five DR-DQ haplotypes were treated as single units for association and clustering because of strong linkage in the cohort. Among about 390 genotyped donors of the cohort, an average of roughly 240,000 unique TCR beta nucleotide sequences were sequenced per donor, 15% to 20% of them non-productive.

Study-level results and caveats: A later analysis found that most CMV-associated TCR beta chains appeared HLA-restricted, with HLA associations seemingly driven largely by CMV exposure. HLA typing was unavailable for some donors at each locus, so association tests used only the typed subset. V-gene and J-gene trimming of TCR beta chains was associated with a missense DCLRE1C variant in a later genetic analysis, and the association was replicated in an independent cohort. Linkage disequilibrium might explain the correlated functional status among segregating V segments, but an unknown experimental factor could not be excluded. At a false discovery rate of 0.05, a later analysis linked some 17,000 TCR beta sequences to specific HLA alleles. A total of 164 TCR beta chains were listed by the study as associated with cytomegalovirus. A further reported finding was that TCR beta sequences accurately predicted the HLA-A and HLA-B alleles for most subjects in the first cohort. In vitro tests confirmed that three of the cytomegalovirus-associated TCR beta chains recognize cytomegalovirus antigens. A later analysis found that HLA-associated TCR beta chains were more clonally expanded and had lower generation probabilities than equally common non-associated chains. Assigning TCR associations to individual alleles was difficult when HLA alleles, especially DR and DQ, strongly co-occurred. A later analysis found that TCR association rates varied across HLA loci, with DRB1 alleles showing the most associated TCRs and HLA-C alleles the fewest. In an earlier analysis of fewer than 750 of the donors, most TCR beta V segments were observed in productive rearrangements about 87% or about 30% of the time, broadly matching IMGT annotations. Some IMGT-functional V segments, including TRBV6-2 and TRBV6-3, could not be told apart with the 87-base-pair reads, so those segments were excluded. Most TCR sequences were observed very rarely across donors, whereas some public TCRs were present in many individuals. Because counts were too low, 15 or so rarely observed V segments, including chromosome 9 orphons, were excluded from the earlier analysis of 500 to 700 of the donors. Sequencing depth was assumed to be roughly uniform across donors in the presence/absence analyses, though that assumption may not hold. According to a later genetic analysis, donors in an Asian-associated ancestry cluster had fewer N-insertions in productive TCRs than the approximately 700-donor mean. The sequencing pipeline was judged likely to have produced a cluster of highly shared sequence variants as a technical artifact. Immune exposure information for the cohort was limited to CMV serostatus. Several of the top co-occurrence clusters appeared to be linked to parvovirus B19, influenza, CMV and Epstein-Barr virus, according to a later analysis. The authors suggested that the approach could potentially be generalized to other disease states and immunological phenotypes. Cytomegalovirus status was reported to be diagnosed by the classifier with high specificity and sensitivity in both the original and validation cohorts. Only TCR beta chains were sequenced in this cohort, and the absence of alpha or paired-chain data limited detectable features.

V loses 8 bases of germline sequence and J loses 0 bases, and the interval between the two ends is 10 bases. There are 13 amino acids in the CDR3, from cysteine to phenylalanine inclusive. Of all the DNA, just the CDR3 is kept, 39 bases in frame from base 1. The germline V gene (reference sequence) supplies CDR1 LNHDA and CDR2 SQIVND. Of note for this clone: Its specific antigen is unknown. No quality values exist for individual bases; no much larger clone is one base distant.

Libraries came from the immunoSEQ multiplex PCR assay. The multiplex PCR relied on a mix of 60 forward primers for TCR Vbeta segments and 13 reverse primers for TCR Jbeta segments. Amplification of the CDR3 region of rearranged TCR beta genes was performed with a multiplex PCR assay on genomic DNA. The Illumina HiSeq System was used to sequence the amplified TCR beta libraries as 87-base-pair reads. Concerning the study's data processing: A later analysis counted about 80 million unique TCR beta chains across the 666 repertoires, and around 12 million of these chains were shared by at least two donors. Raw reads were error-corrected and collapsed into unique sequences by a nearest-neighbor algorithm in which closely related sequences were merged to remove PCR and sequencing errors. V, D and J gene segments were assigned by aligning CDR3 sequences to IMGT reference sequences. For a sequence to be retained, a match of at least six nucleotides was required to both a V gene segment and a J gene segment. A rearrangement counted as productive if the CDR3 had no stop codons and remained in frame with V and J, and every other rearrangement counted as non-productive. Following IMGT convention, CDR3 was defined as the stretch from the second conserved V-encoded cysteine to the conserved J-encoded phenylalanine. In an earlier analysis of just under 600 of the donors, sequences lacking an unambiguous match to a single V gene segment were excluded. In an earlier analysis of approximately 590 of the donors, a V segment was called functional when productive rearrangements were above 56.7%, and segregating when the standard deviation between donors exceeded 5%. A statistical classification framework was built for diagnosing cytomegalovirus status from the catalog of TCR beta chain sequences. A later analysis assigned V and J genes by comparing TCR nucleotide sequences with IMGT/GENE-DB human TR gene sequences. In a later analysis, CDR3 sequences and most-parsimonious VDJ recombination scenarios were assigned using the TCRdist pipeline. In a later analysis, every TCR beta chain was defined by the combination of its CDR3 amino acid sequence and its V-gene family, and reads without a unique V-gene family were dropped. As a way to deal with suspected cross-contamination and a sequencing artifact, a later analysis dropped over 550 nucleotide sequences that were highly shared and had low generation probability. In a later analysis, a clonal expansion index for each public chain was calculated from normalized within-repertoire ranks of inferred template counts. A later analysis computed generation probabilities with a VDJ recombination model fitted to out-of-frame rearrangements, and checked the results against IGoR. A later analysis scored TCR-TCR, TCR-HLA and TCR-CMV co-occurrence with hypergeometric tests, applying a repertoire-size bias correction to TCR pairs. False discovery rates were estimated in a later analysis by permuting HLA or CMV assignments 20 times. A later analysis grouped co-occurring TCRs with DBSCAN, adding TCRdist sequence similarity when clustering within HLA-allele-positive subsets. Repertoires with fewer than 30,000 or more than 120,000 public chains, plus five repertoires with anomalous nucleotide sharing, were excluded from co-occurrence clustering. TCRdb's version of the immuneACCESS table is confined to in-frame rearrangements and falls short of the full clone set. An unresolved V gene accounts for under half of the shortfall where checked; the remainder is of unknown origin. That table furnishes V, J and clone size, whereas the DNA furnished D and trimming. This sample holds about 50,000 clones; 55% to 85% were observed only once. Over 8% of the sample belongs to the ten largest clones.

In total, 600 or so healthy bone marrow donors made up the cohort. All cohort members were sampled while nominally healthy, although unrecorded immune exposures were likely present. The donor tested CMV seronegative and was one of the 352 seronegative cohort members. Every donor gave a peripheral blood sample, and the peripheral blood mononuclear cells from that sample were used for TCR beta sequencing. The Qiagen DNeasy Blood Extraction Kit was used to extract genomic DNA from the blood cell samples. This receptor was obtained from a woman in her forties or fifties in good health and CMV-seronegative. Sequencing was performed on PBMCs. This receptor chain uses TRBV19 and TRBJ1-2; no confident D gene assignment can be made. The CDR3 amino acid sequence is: CASRETTNYGYTF. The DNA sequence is TGTGCCAGTCGTGAAACAACTAACTATGGCTACACCTTC.